Listed below are T cell receptor beta chains from one sample, sequenced in a study of blood T cell repertoires in COVID-19. The data were produced by immunoSEQ multiplex PCR, yet TCRdb's version contains in-frame clones alone and is incomplete. The sample carries about 150,000 clones, around 80% recorded once. The sample consisted of PBMCs or T cells enriched from blood (not recorded which). These receptors all stem from a man aged 45 to 65 who had recovered from COVID-19. Both conserved end residues are part of each CDR3. The D gene is left open where the match is weak. A clone size is listed for some rows: how often the clone was seen (once, few, many), or a class if it is expanded.

abundance,d_gene,v_gene,j_gene,len,CDR3nt,CDR3aa
NA,TRBD2,TRBV7-2,TRBJ2-5,13,TGTGCCAGCAGCAGCGGGGGGATCGAGACCCAGTACTTC,CASSSGGIETQYF
NA,TRBD2,TRBV27,TRBJ2-3,16,TGTGCCAGCAGTTCCCGACTAGCGGGGGGGCCAGATACGCAGTATTTT,CASSSRLAGGPDTQYF
few,NA,TRBV2,TRBJ2-7,15,TGTGCCAGCAGTGAATTCAGGGGACCCTCCTACGAGCAGTACTTC,CASSEFRGPSYEQYF
NA,TRBD1,TRBV5-1,TRBJ1-4,14,TGCGCCAGCAGCTACACAGGGGGGAATGAAAAACTGTTTTTT,CASSYTGGNEKLFF
NA,TRBD2,TRBV7-2,TRBJ2-1,18,TGTGCCAGCAGTTCCGGGACTAGCGGGCCCAGGTCCTACAATGAGCAGTTCTTC,CASSSGTSGPRSYNEQFF
NA,NA,TRBV6-6,TRBJ1-5,14,TGTGCCAGCTCCTATATATATAGCAATCAGCCCCAGCATTTT,CASSYIYSNQPQHF
NA,TRBD1,TRBV5-1,TRBJ1-2,15,TGCGCCAGCAGCTTGGAGGGGACAGGCGTCTATGGCTACACCTTC,CASSLEGTGVYGYTF
NA,NA,TRBV6-6,TRBJ2-7,13,TGTGCCAGCAGTCCCGACGGGACCTACGAGCAGTACTTC,CASSPDGTYEQYF
once,TRBD1,TRBV6-5,TRBJ1-3,15,TGTGCCAGCAGTCCCCGGGACAGCTCTGGAAACACCATATATTTT,CASSPRDSSGNTIYF
once,NA,TRBV2,TRBJ2-7,11,TGTGCCAGCAGTGATTGGAACAGCCTGAACTTC,CASSDWNSLNF
NA,NA,TRBV7-8,TRBJ2-4,15,TGTGCCAGCAGCTTAGTGATGCGGGGAAATACCATTCAGTACTTC,CASSLVMRGNTIQYF
NA,TRBD1,TRBV6-5,TRBJ1-6,15,TGTGCCAGCAGTTACCGAGGGACAGGGGAATCACCCCTCCACTTT,CASSYRGTGESPLHF
NA,NA,TRBV5-1,TRBJ2-7,15,TGCGCCAGCAGCTTAGAGGGACATGAGGTCTACGAGCAGTACTTC,CASSLEGHEVYEQYF
NA,TRBD1,TRBV5-4,TRBJ2-7,13,TGTGCCAGCAGCTCGGACAGGGTCGGCGAGCAGTACTTC,CASSSDRVGEQYF
NA,NA,TRBV18,TRBJ1-2,13,TGTGCCAGCTCACCAGGCGAGATGAGGGGCTACACCTTC,CASSPGEMRGYTF
once,NA,TRBV6-2/TRBV6-3,TRBJ1-2,12,TGTGCCAGCAGTATGGAGGGCTATGGCTACACCTTC,CASSMEGYGYTF
many,TRBD2,TRBV4-3,TRBJ2-7,15,TGCGCCAGCAGCCAAGGAGCGGGGTCTCGGTACGAGCAGTACTTC,CASSQGAGSRYEQYF
NA,NA,TRBV19,TRBJ1-5,10,TGTGCCGGAGGTCTAGGGCCCCAGCATTTT,CAGGLGPQHF
NA,NA,TRBV25-1,TRBJ1-2,14,TGTGCCAGCAGTGACAGTTTAGGGGACTATGGCTACACCTTC,CASSDSLGDYGYTF
NA,TRBD1,TRBV2,TRBJ1-4,14,TGTGCCAGCAGCAGACAGGGGAGGACTGAAAAACTGTTTTTT,CASSRQGRTEKLFF
NA,TRBD2,TRBV3-1/TRBV3-2,TRBJ2-7,15,TGTGCCAGCAGCCAGGCCGGGACTACCCTACGAGAGCAGTACTTC,CASSQAGTTLREQYF
NA,NA,TRBV11-3,TRBJ2-7,14,TGTGCCAGCAGCTTCAGGGAACACTCCTACGAGCAGTACTTC,CASSFREHSYEQYF
NA,TRBD1,TRBV5-1,TRBJ2-7,15,TGCGCCAGCAGCTTGGGGGGGACAGGGGAGTACGAGCAGTACTTC,CASSLGGTGEYEQYF
NA,TRBD1,TRBV6-6,TRBJ1-3,19,TGTGCCAGCAGTCCACACAGGGGGCGGGACCCAGTCTCTGGAAACACCATATATTTT,CASSPHRGRDPVSGNTIYF
NA,TRBD2,TRBV7-8,TRBJ2-7,14,TGTGCCAGCAGTCTAGCGGGGGGGCCCTACGAGCAGTACTTC,CASSLAGGPYEQYF
NA,TRBD1,TRBV5-1,TRBJ1-4,16,TGCGCCAGCAGCGCCCACGCGACAGGGGTTAGCGAAAAACTGTTTTTT,CASSAHATGVSEKLFF
NA,TRBD1,TRBV12-3/TRBV12-4,TRBJ1-5,13,TGTGCCAGCCAGGGACAGCCTAATCAGCCCCAGCATTTT,CASQGQPNQPQHF
few,TRBD2,TRBV3-1/TRBV3-2,TRBJ2-1,20,TGTGCCAGCAGCCAAGATCCGGGACTAGCGGGGAGGCCTACCTACAATGAGCAGTTCTTC,CASSQDPGLAGRPTYNEQFF
NA,TRBD1,TRBV29-1,TRBJ1-1,13,TGCAGCGTTCACGACAGGGCGAACACTGAAGCTTTCTTT,CSVHDRANTEAFF
NA,TRBD1,TRBV2,TRBJ1-1,13,TGTGCCATACGCGGGACAGGGAACACTGAAGCTTTCTTT,CAIRGTGNTEAFF
NA,NA,TRBV14,TRBJ2-1,15,TGTGCCAGCACCCCCGGAGCTAACTCCTACAATGAGCAGTTCTTC,CASTPGANSYNEQFF
NA,NA,TRBV5-4,TRBJ1-1,15,TGTGCCAGCAGCTTGGAGCGGGGAACGAACACTGAAGCTTTCTTT,CASSLERGTNTEAFF
NA,TRBD1,TRBV4-1,TRBJ2-7,15,TGCGCCAGCAGCCAAGACGAGGGGGCGCTCTACGAGCAGTACTTC,CASSQDEGALYEQYF
NA,TRBD1,TRBV29-1,TRBJ1-1,13,TGCAGCGTTGATGGAGCAGGGGGCACTGAAGCTTTCTTT,CSVDGAGGTEAFF
once,NA,TRBV9,TRBJ2-5,12,TGTGCCAGCAAAGGGGCGGGGGAGACCCAGTACTTC,CASKGAGETQYF
NA,TRBD2,TRBV19,TRBJ2-2,15,TGTGCCAGTAGTGATCTAGCGGGGGGCCGTGGGGAGCTGTTTTTT,CASSDLAGGRGELFF
NA,NA,TRBV7-9,TRBJ1-4,15,TGTGCCAGCAGCTTAGACAGCTCAACTAATGAAAAACTGTTTTTT,CASSLDSSTNEKLFF
NA,NA,TRBV5-1,TRBJ2-3,13,TGCGCCAGCAGCTTCCAGGACACAGATACGCAGTATTTT,CASSFQDTDTQYF
NA,NA,TRBV12-2,TRBJ2-1,16,TGTGCAAGTCGCTTTCCTTTCGGGAGCTCCTACAATGAGCAGTTCTTC,CASRFPFGSSYNEQFF
NA,NA,TRBV5-1,TRBJ2-1,20,TGCGCCAGCAGCTCACCCAGACAAGATACTTCTCTTAGCTCCTACAATGAGCAGTTCTTC,CASSSPRQDTSLSSYNEQFF
NA,NA,TRBV5-1,TRBJ1-2,15,TGCGCCAGCAGCTTGGCGAACAGGGTTGACTATGGCTACACCTTC,CASSLANRVDYGYTF
NA,TRBD2,TRBV7-2,TRBJ2-1,16,TGTGCCAGCAGGTCTAGCGGGGGGGCCTTCTGGAATGAGCAGTTCTTC,CASRSSGGAFWNEQFF
NA,TRBD1,TRBV6-5,TRBJ1-1,16,TGTGCCAGCAGTTACCCGCGGGACAGGGTGAACACTGAAGCTTTCTTT,CASSYPRDRVNTEAFF
NA,TRBD1,TRBV9,TRBJ1-1,15,TGTGCCAGCAGCGTAGGTACAGGGGGGATTCCTGAAGCTTTCTTT,CASSVGTGGIPEAFF
NA,TRBD2,TRBV18,TRBJ2-1,16,TGTGCCAGCTCGCGGCTTGGACTAGCTTTATCCAATGAGCAGTTCTTC,CASSRLGLALSNEQFF